The present T cell receptor beta chain was sequenced within a study of shared clonotypes between healthy human individuals. Germline loops: CDR1 SGDLS, CDR2 YYNGEE. The germline V and J ends were trimmed by 0 bases and 0 bases, with 7 bases remaining between them. This CDR3 contains 14 residues. Concerning this clone: Other DNA sequences in this specimen translate into the identical CDR3.

The deep-level immunoSEQ assay was used. Assay: immunoSEQ multiplex PCR; the TCRdb copy retains only in-frame clones and omits some. The sample contains around 2.1 million clones, around 95% of which appear only once. The donors, all of them Caucasian adults, lived in Nashville, Tennessee. The sequence was collected from a man aged 18 to 30 in good health. Sequences were obtained from naive CD4+ T cells sorted from blood. Specified subset: CD45RA+ positively selected. V gene TRBV9 combines with J gene TRBJ2-7; D gene unclear. CDR3 DNA: TGTGCCAGCAGCGTAGGTGGCAACTCCTACGAGCAGTACTTC. It translates to CASSVGGNSYEQYF.